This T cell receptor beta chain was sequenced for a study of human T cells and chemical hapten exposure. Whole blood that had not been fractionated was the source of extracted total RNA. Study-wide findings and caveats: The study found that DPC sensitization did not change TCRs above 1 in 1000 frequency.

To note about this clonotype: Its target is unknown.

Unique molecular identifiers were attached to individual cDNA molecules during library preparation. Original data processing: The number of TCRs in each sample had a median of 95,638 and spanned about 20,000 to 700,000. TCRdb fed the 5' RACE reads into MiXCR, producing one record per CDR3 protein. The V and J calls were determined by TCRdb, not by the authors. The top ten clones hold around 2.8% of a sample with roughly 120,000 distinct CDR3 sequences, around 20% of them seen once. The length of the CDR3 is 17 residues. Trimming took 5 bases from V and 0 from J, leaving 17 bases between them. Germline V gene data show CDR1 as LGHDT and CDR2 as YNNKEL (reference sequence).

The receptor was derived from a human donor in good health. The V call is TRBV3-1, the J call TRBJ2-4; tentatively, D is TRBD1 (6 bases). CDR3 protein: CASSKKTGQLAKNIQYF. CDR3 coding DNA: TGTGCCAGCAGCAAAAAGACCGGACAGCTAGCCAAAAACATTCAGTACTTC.